The 10 T cell receptor beta chains given below trace back to one sample, sequenced in a study of cytomegalovirus exposure and HLA in healthy donors. The PCR had 60 Vbeta and 13 Jbeta primers. Measured with immunoSEQ multiplex PCR; TCRdb has only the in-frame clones, and not every one. The sample holds 90,000 to 120,000 clones, about 74% seen once. The sequencing sample was made of PBMCs. All receptors come from a woman aged 40 to 50 in good health and CMV-seropositive.

V usage is TRBV15 and J usage is TRBJ1-1, with D perhaps TRBD1 (5 bases). CDR3 length equals 14 residues. V was pared by 1 base and J by 3 bases, with 9 bases between. The germline CDR1 and CDR2 sequences are LNHNV and YYDKDF (reference sequence). CDR3 coding DNA: TGTGCCACCAGCAGAGGGGGCGCGGACACTGAAGCTTTCTTT. This encodes CATSRGGADTEAFF.

The chain recombines TRBV20-1 with TRBJ1-1; D unclear. The CDR3 totals 10 residues. The germline V and J ends were trimmed by 2 bases and 10 bases, with 8 bases remaining between them. CDR1 is DFQATT and CDR2 is SNEGSKA in the germline V gene (reference sequence). The CDR3: CSARTVGAFF. CDR3 bases: TGCAGTGCTAGAACAGTGGGAGCTTTCTTT.

The chain has TRBV9 and TRBJ1-3; 7 bases are a match to TRBD1. From germline, CDR1 is SGDLS and CDR2 YYNGEE. This CDR3 region has 16 residues. Trimming at V came to 4 bases and at J to 0 bases, leaving 7 bases not matched to a gene. CDR3 in amino acids: CASSPRTGNSGNTIYF. In DNA, the CDR3 is TGTGCCAGCAGCCCCCGGACAGGAAACTCTGGAAACACCATATATTTT.

The chain recombines TRBV6-6 with TRBJ2-5; 9 nucleotides agree with TRBD1. The J call may not be correct, given that the DNA end is closer to TRBJ2-7. This CDR3 is 15 amino acids long. Germline V lookup: CDR1 MNHNY, CDR2 SVGAGI (reference sequence). The CDR3: CASSTSGTGPYEQYF. CDR3 DNA sequence: TGTGCCAGCTCCACATCCGGGACAGGGCCCTACGAGCAGTACTTC.

The chain combines TRBV19 with TRBJ1-5; 12 bases are a match to TRBD1. This CDR3 is 14 amino acids long. The germline V gene encodes CDR1 LNHDA and CDR2 SQIVND (reference sequence). V dropped 8 bases and J dropped 7; count of bases not matched to a gene: 6. The CDR3, as DNA: TGTGCCAGTTCCGGGACAGGGGGCTACCAGCCCCAGCATTTT. This sequence encodes CASSGTGGYQPQHF.

This clone was counted once. The chain is built from TRBV7-2 and TRBJ1-4; D is perhaps TRBD1 (5 bases). The germline V gene has CDR1 SGHTA and CDR2 FQGNSA. V shed 1 base and J shed 10 bases, with 13 bases lying between them. The length of the CDR3 is 14 residues. CDR3 sequence (DNA): TGTGCCAGCAGCTTAGGACAGCGGGGGGGAAAACTGTTTTTT. Its protein is CASSLGQRGGKLFF.

The rearrangement joins TRBV2 to TRBJ1-5; TRBD1 matches at 10 bases. Per germline, CDR1 SNHLY and CDR2 FYNNEI. This CDR3 contains 14 residues. V was pared by 8 bases and J by 6 bases, with 7 bases of the junction left unmatched. The CDR3 DNA reads as TGTGCCAGCGCGGGACAGGGGAATGTTCAGCCCCAGCATTTT. Translation gives CASAGQGNVQPQHF.

Note on this clone: The sample carries other DNA sequences with the same CDR3. The genes are TRBV27 and TRBJ1-5; no reliable D call. Germline lookup yields CDR1 MNHEY and CDR2 SMNVEV (reference sequence). The CDR3 loop spans 14 amino acids. V was pared by 3 bases and J by 3 bases, with 9 bases between. The CDR3 DNA is TGTGCCAGCAGTTTGTACAGCTTCAATCAGCCCCAGCATTTT. Its protein is CASSLYSFNQPQHF.

The genes are TRBV19 and TRBJ1-5; 7 nucleotides agree with TRBD1. CDR1 is LNHDA and CDR2 is SQIVND in the germline V gene (reference sequence). V lost 4 bases to trimming and J lost 3 bases; unmatched junction nucleotides: 3. This CDR3 is 14 amino acids long. This CDR3 is CASSRDRFNQPQHF. Written as DNA, the CDR3 is TGTGCCAGTAGTAGGGACAGATTCAATCAGCCCCAGCATTTT.

This clone has a handful of counts. This rearrangement joins TRBV2 to TRBJ1-2; 9 nucleotides match TRBD1. The CDR3 spans 14 residues. In germline, CDR1 is SNHLY, CDR2 FYNNEI. Trimming cost V 4 bases and J 5 bases; bases outside gene matches: 5. For the CDR3, the DNA is TGTGCCAGCAGTGGACAGGGGGGCCCATATGGCTACACCTTC. This sequence encodes CASSGQGGPYGYTF.